This TCR beta chain appears in the sequencing data of a study of blood T cell repertoires in COVID-19. Across the study: Nucleic acid was either cDNA or gDNA, and it came from T cells, B-cell-depleted T cells, or PBMCs.

Germline values: CDR1 GTSNPN, CDR2 SVGIG (reference sequence). The CDR3 spans 16 residues. V dropped 3 bases and J dropped 2 bases, with 17 bases sitting between them. This clone was picked up one time. Here immunoSEQ multiplex PCR was the method, and the copy in TCRdb shows in-frame clones only, minus some. The sample includes around 210,000 clones, over 75% of them seen just once. The receptor comes from a man aged 50-59 years with COVID-19, enrolled during active disease. Sequenced: peripheral blood. This chain links TRBV30 with TRBJ2-4, with a weak D call TRBD1 (7 bases). The CDR3 loop is CAWSDGGGLTKNIQYF. For the CDR3, the DNA is TGTGCCTGGAGCGACGGAGGGGGCCTCACCAAAAACATTCAGTACTTC.